These 5 T cell receptor beta chains share one sample of origin, sequenced in a study of cytomegalovirus exposure and HLA in healthy donors. 13 Jbeta primers and 60 Vbeta primers were used for the PCR. Generated by immunoSEQ multiplex PCR, the TCRdb table keeps only in-frame clones and is missing some. The sample lists about 130,000 clones, about three quarters occurring once. The source material was PBMCs. These receptors all stem from a woman in her forties in good health and CMV-seronegative.

The chain recombines TRBV11-1 with TRBJ2-2; 7 positions match TRBD1. Germline-derived CDR1 and CDR2 are SGHAT and FQDESV (reference sequence). V shed 3 bases and J 7 bases; nucleotides not matched to a gene: 8. The CDR3 consists of 15 residues. The CDR3 loop is CASSFLKRGHGELFF. The CDR3 coding sequence is TGTGCCAGCAGCTTTCTTAAAAGGGGGCACGGGGAGCTGTTTTTT.

This chain connects TRBV13 to TRBJ1-3, with TRBD1 matching over 7 bases. The CDR3 sequence is 14 residues long. V lost 1 base, J lost 6 bases, and 3 bases stayed unmatched. Germline assignment: CDR1 PRHDT and CDR2 FYEKMQ (reference sequence). CDR3 in amino acids: CASSLDRGENTIYF. CDR3 DNA: TGTGCCAGCAGCTTAGACAGGGGTGAAAACACCATATATTTT.

The chain couples TRBV6-6 to TRBJ2-7; 9 bases align to TRBD1. Losses at the gene ends were 2 bases for V and 2 bases for J; bases not matched to a gene: 7. This CDR3 spans 16 amino acids. The germline V gene encodes CDR1 MNHNY and CDR2 SVGAGI (reference sequence). The DNA for the CDR3 is TGTGCCAGCAGTTACCTGAGACAGGGGGTTACCTACGAGCAGTACTTC. Its translation is CASSYLRQGVTYEQYF.

The chain couples TRBV2 to TRBJ2-3; 12 bases fit TRBD2. CDR3 length: 14 residues. The V gene's germline CDR1 is SNHLY and CDR2 FYNNEI. With 5 bases clipped from V and 4 bases from J, the junction kept 1 base outside the gene matches. CDR3 in DNA: TGTGCCAGCAGTCTAGCGGGAGGGCCAGATACGCAGTATTTT. Protein sequence: CASSLAGGPDTQYF.

The genes are TRBV9 and TRBJ2-5; 9 positions agree with TRBD1. With V trimmed by 0 bases and J by 2 bases, 2 bases remained unmatched. The germline gives CDR1 SGDLS, CDR2 YYNGEE. The CDR3 length is 15 residues. In DNA form, the CDR3 reads TGTGCCAGCAGCGTAGTGGGACAGGGACAAGAGACCCAGTACTTC. This encodes CASSVVGQGQETQYF.